This TCR beta chain was profiled in a study of CD8+ T cells in alopecia areata. Lesional scalp punch biopsies and peripheral blood came from alopecia areata patients. A FACSAria was used to sort CD4+ and CD8+ T cells. These cells came from PBMCs. Study-wide results and caveats: In lesional scalp, particularly from alopecia totalis/universalis, clonality was higher than in normal scalp. Unlike in mice, where it was clearer, TCR sharing across patients was less clear, possibly HLA-related.

Germline V gene data show CDR1 as MDHEN and CDR2 as SYDVKM. The length of the CDR3 is 14 residues. The V end lost 7 bases, the J end lost 1 base, and 13 bases lay between the germline ends. Following RNA extraction, reverse transcription yielded cDNA that acted as the sequencing template. Clones were sequenced by immunoSEQ multiplex PCR, and TCRdb holds only the in-frame ones, with some missing. The sample contains 90,000 to 130,000 clones, about 60% of which appear only once. Concerning this clone: Its specificity is unknown.

The sequence came from a human donor with alopecia areata. The V and J genes are TRBV28 and TRBJ1-1; D remains ambiguous. The material sequenced was NKG2D-low CD8+ T cells sorted from blood. CDR3 loop: CASTLGIPNTEAFF. CDR3 DNA sequence: TGTGCCAGCACCCTAGGCATTCCGAACACTGAAGCTTTCTTT.